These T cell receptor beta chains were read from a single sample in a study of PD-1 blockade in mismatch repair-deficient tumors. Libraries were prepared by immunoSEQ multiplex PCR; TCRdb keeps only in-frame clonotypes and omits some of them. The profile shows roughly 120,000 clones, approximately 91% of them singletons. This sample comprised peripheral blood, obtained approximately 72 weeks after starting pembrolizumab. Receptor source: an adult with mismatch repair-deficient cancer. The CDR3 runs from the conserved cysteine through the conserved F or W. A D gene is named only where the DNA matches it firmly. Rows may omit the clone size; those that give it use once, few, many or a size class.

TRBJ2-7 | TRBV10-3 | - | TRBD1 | TGTGCCATCAGTGTCCGGGACAGCTCCTACGAGCAGTACTTC | CAISVRDSSYEQYF
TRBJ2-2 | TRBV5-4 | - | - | TGTGCCAGCAGCCCCTCACCGGCAGACCCGACCCAAGGGGAGCTGTTTTTT | CASSPSPADPTQGELFF
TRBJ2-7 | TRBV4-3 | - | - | TGCGCCAGCAGCCGAGAAAATTCCGGGACTGCCGGCTACGAGCAGTACTTC | CASSRENSGTAGYEQYF
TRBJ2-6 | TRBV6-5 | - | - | TGTGCCACCGCCGAGGGGCAATCGGGGGCCAACGTCCTGACTTTC | CATAEGQSGANVLTF
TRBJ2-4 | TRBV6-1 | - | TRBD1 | TGTGCCAGCCTGACAGGGAACATAGCCAAAAACATTCAGTACTTC | CASLTGNIAKNIQYF
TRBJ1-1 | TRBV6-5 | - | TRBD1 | TGTGCCAGCAGTTACTCACCCCGCGACAGGGACACTGAAGCTTTCTTT | CASSYSPRDRDTEAFF
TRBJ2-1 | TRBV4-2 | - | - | TGTGCCAGCAGCCAAGTTACTTCAGCCAATGAGCAGTTCTTC | CASSQVTSANEQFF
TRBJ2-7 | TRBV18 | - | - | TGTGCCAGCTCACCCTACGCGGACGAGCAGTACTTC | CASSPYADEQYF
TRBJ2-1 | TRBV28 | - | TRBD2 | TGTGCCAGCAGTTTCGGGGGGGCCGGGACTAGCAGGAGCCTTGTCAATGAGCAGTTCTTC | CASSFGGAGTSRSLVNEQFF
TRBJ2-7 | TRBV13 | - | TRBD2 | TGTGCCAGCAGCCCGGCTAGTAGCGGGAGATCTTACGAGCAGTACTTC | CASSPASSGRSYEQYF
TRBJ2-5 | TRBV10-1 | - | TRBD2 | TGCGCCAGCAGGGTGGCTAGCGGGAGAAGGATAGAGACCCAGTACTTC | CASRVASGRRIETQYF
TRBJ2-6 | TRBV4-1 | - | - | TGCGCCAGCAGCCAAGATGGTGCGACAGGAGTAACTGGGGCCAACGTCCTGACTTTC | CASSQDGATGVTGANVLTF
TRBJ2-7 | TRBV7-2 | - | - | TGTGCCAGCAGCTTCGACTTGGCAGGAGTATTGGAGCAGTACTTC | CASSFDLAGVLEQYF
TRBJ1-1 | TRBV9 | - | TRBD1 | TGTGCCAGCAGCGTTTCCCTGGGACAGGGGCGTTATGAAGCTTTCTTT | CASSVSLGQGRYEAFF
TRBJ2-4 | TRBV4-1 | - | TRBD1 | TGCGCCAGCAGGCGGACAGGTAGCCCCAAAAACATTCAGTACTTC | CASRRTGSPKNIQYF
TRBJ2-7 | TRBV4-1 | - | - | TGCGCCAGCAGCCTTCTCACAGGCACTGCGGGATACGAGCAGTACTTC | CASSLLTGTAGYEQYF
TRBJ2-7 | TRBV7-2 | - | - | TGTGCCAGCAGCTTAGTAACGGGACCTTTCTACGAGCAGTACTTC | CASSLVTGPFYEQYF
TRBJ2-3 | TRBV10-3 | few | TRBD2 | TGTGCCATCCGGAGAGCGGGGGCTAGCACAGATACGCAGTATTTT | CAIRRAGASTDTQYF
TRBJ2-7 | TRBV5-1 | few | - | TGCGCCAGCAGCTTGAGGGACGAGCAGTACTTC | CASSLRDEQYF
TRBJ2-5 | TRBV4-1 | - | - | TGCGCCAGCAGCCAAGTGTTAGGGGAAATACAAGAGACCCAGTACTTC | CASSQVLGEIQETQYF
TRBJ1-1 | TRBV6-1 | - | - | TGTGCCAGCAGGCCTCCTCCTGTTAGGGCTGAAGCTTTCTTT | CASRPPPVRAEAFF
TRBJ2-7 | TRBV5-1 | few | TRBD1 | TGCGCCAGCCGCAGGGACAGCCCCTACGAGCAGTACTTC | CASRRDSPYEQYF
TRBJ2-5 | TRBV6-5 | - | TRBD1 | TGTGCCAGCAGTTACCTGGGGACAGGGCAAGAGACCCAGTACTTC | CASSYLGTGQETQYF
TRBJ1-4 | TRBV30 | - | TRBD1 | TGTGCCTGGAGTCGTGGGACAGGGAAAAATGAAAAACTGTTTTTT | CAWSRGTGKNEKLFF
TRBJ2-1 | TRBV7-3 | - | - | TGTGCCAGCAGTTACGAAGGGTTTGGTAACAATGAGCAGTTCTTC | CASSYEGFGNNEQFF
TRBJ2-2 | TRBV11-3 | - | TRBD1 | TGTGCCAGCAGCTTAGTACGGGACAGGGGTACCGGGGAGCTGTTTTTT | CASSLVRDRGTGELFF
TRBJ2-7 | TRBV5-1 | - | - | TGCGCCAGCAGCTTGCGTGGACAGGAGCAGTACTTC | CASSLRGQEQYF
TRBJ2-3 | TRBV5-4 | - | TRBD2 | TGTGCCAGCAGCTTCGGACTAGCGGAAACAGATACGCAGTATTTT | CASSFGLAETDTQYF
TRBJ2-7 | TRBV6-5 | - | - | TGTGCCAGCAGTTACTTGCAGGGGAACCCCACCTACGAGCAGTACTTC | CASSYLQGNPTYEQYF
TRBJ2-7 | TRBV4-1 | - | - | TGCGCCAGCAGCCAAGTTGGGGACTCCTACGAGCAGTACTTC | CASSQVGDSYEQYF
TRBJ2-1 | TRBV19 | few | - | TGTGCCAGTAGTATCAGCATGGCTAGCTCCTACAATGAGCAGTTCTTC | CASSISMASSYNEQFF
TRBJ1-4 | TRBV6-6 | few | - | TGTGCCAGCAGTTCTGGTGAAAAACTGTTTTTT | CASSSGEKLFF
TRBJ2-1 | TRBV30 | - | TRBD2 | TGTGCCTGGAGTGATAGCGGGAGGGTTGGGTTCTTC | CAWSDSGRVGFF
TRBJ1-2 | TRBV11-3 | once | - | TGTGCCAGCAGCCCCCGGGTCCCCTTCGGCTACACCTTC | CASSPRVPFGYTF
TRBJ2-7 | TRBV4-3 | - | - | TGCGCCAGCAGCCAAGATTCCGTGGGATATAGCTACGAGCAGTACTTC | CASSQDSVGYSYEQYF
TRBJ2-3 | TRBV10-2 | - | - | TGCGCCAGCAGTGACGGGGGTCTTACGCAGTATTTT | CASSDGGLTQYF
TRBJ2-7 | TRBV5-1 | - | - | TGCGCCAGCAGCTTGGGGGGCGAATACGAGCAGTACTTC | CASSLGGEYEQYF
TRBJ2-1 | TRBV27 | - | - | TGTGCCAGCGGATGGACAGTGTACAATGAGCAGTTCTTC | CASGWTVYNEQFF
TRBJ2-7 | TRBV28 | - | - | TGTGCCAGCAGTTTATCGACCTACGAGCAGTACTTC | CASSLSTYEQYF